This T cell receptor beta chain was sequenced in a study of response to subunit inactivated influenza vaccine. V dropped 2 bases and J dropped 10 bases, with 9 bases sitting between them. Germline V gene sequence: CDR1 SEHNR, CDR2 FQNEAQ (reference sequence). The CDR3 runs to 12 residues. TCRdb recomputed calls from the RT-PCR reads with MiXCR, one row per CDR3 protein. The table shows about 170,000 distinct CDR3 sequences, with 10% to 15% occurring only once. This clonotype was counted only a few times. This sample also appeared in a second study, on T cells expressing NK-cell markers. That paper states: Beta-chain TCR cDNA was generated via 5'RACE template switching with UMIs. The eight sequenced donors comprised seven who were HCMV-seropositive and one who was seronegative.

This TCR derives from a man aged 45-60 years who received an inactivated influenza vaccine. The chain joins TRBV7-9 to TRBJ2-1; D is possibly TRBD2 (6 bases). This sample comprised CD8+ T cells sorted from PBMCs, obtained roughly 12 days after vaccination. The CDR3 protein is CASSLFAGEQFF. The CDR3 nucleotides are TGTGCCAGCAGCTTATTTGCGGGGGAGCAGTTCTTC.